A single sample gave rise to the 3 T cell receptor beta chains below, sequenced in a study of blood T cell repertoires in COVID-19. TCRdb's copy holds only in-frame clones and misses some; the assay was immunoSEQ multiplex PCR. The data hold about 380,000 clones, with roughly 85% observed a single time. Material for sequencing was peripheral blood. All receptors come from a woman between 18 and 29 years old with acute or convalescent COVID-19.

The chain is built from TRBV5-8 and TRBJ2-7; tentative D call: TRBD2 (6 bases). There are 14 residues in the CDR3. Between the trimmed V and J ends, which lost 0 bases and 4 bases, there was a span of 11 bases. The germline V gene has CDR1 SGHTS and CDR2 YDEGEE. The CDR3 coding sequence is TGTGCCAGCAGCTTGGGAGGGGCGGGGTACGAGCAGTACTTC. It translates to CASSLGGAGYEQYF. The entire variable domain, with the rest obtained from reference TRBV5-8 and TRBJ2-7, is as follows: EAGVTQSPTHLIKTRGQQATLRCSPISGHTSVYWYQQALGLGLQFLLWYDEGEERNRGNFPPRFSGRQFPNYSSELNVNALELEDSALYLCASSLGGAGYEQYFGPGTRLTVT.

CDR3 amino acids: CASRDLDGEPQHF. In DNA form, the CDR3 reads TGTGCCAGCAGAGACTTAGACGGGGAGCCCCAGCATTTT. The V and J genes are TRBV6-6 and TRBJ1-5; no clear D. Trimming took off 6 bases at V and 8 bases at J, with 14 bases between the two ends. Per the germline V gene, CDR1 is MNHNY and CDR2 is SVGAGI (reference sequence). There are 13 residues in the CDR3.

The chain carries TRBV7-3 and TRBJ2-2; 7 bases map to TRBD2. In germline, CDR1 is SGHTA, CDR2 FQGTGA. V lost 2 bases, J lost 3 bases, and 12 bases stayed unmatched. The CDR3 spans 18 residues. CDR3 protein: CASSLVPASGADTGELFF. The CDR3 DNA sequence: TGTGCCAGCAGCTTAGTTCCGGCTAGCGGAGCTGACACCGGGGAGCTGTTTTTT.